The rows below give T cell receptor beta chains drawn from one sample of a study of blood T cell repertoires in COVID-19. Produced via immunoSEQ multiplex PCR; TCRdb's table is partial and in-frame only. The table has some 150,000 clones, around 83% seen once; the top ten hold 3.6%. The sequenced sample consisted of PBMCs or T cells enriched from blood (not recorded which). The receptors derive from a woman aged 45-65 years in a cohort exposed to, infected with or recovered from COVID-19 (not recorded which). Each CDR3 is given with its conserved first and last residue. Fields, in order: J gene, clone size, D gene, V gene, CDR3 protein, CDR3 DNA. A D gene is named only where the DNA matches it firmly. A clone size is listed for some rows: how often the clone was seen (once, few, many), or a class if it is expanded.

j_gene: TRBJ1-5; abundance: NA; d_gene: NA; v_gene: TRBV25-1; CDR3aa: CASSTGILNQPQHF; CDR3nt: TGTGCCAGCTCCACAGGGATCCTCAATCAGCCCCAGCATTTT
j_gene: TRBJ2-1; abundance: once; d_gene: TRBD2; v_gene: TRBV24-1; CDR3aa: CATGLAGVDEQFF; CDR3nt: TGTGCCACGGGACTAGCGGGAGTCGATGAGCAGTTCTTC
j_gene: TRBJ2-5; abundance: few; d_gene: TRBD2; v_gene: TRBV5-1; CDR3aa: CASSPWTSGRAWEETQYF; CDR3nt: TGCGCCAGCAGCCCCTGGACTAGCGGGAGGGCGTGGGAAGAGACCCAGTACTTC
j_gene: TRBJ1-2; abundance: NA; d_gene: TRBD1; v_gene: TRBV2; CDR3aa: CASTFDRDYGYTF; CDR3nt: TGTGCCAGCACCTTTGACAGGGACTATGGCTACACCTTC
j_gene: TRBJ1-5; abundance: NA; d_gene: TRBD1; v_gene: TRBV30; CDR3aa: CAWSVRDRGDNQPQHF; CDR3nt: TGTGCCTGGAGTGTACGTGACAGGGGGGACAATCAGCCCCAGCATTTT
j_gene: TRBJ2-3; abundance: NA; d_gene: NA; v_gene: TRBV28; CDR3aa: CASSSPHTDTQYF; CDR3nt: TGTGCCAGCAGTTCCCCCCATACAGATACGCAGTATTTT
j_gene: TRBJ2-3; abundance: NA; d_gene: TRBD2; v_gene: TRBV14; CDR3aa: CASSRRLAGVIADTQYF; CDR3nt: TGTGCCAGCAGCCGAAGACTAGCGGGAGTAATCGCAGATACGCAGTATTTT
j_gene: TRBJ2-2; abundance: once; d_gene: TRBD1; v_gene: TRBV4-3; CDR3aa: CASSQSGGGELFF; CDR3nt: TGCGCCAGCAGCCAATCAGGGGGCGGGGAGCTGTTTTTT
j_gene: TRBJ2-2; abundance: NA; d_gene: TRBD2; v_gene: TRBV3-1/TRBV3-2; CDR3aa: CASSLGLAIGELFF; CDR3nt: TGTGCCAGCAGCCTGGGACTAGCGATCGGGGAGCTGTTTTTT
j_gene: TRBJ1-5; abundance: NA; d_gene: NA; v_gene: TRBV28; CDR3aa: CASSDQGYQPQHF; CDR3nt: TGTGCCAGCAGCGATCAGGGGTATCAGCCCCAGCATTTT
j_gene: TRBJ2-7; abundance: NA; d_gene: NA; v_gene: TRBV5-1; CDR3aa: CASSLVAGGGEQYF; CDR3nt: TGCGCCAGCAGCTTGGTGGCAGGGGGAGGCGAGCAGTACTTC
j_gene: TRBJ1-1; abundance: NA; d_gene: TRBD1; v_gene: TRBV6-1; CDR3aa: CASSAMDRGVGTEAFF; CDR3nt: TGTGCCAGCAGTGCGATGGACAGGGGCGTTGGTACTGAAGCTTTCTTT
j_gene: TRBJ1-2; abundance: NA; d_gene: TRBD1; v_gene: TRBV7-8; CDR3aa: CAAGGGTTGYTF; CDR3nt: TGTGCCGCAGGGGGAGGAACGACGGGCTACACCTTC
j_gene: TRBJ2-7; abundance: NA; d_gene: TRBD2; v_gene: TRBV28; CDR3aa: CASSLAGATYEQYF; CDR3nt: TGTGCCAGCAGTCTAGCGGGGGCCACCTACGAGCAGTACTTC
j_gene: TRBJ1-4; abundance: NA; d_gene: NA; v_gene: TRBV7-6; CDR3aa: CASSLEMRGWGSEKLFF; CDR3nt: TGTGCCAGCAGCTTAGAAATGCGGGGGTGGGGCAGTGAAAAACTGTTTTTT
j_gene: TRBJ2-2; abundance: few; d_gene: TRBD2; v_gene: TRBV6-5; CDR3aa: CASRLAVGTGELFF; CDR3nt: TGTGCCAGCCGGCTAGCGGTCGGCACCGGGGAGCTGTTTTTT
j_gene: TRBJ1-5; abundance: NA; d_gene: TRBD1; v_gene: TRBV15; CDR3aa: CATRRTGRDNQPQHF; CDR3nt: TGTGCCACCAGGAGGACAGGGAGGGATAATCAGCCCCAGCATTTT
j_gene: TRBJ1-5; abundance: NA; d_gene: TRBD1; v_gene: TRBV15; CDR3aa: CATSRDKGGQNQPQHF; CDR3nt: TGTGCCACCAGCAGAGATAAGGGGGGACAGAACCAGCCCCAGCATTTT
j_gene: TRBJ1-5; abundance: NA; d_gene: NA; v_gene: TRBV12-3/TRBV12-4; CDR3aa: CASSFNSDQPQHF; CDR3nt: TGTGCCAGCAGTTTTAATTCGGATCAGCCCCAGCATTTT
j_gene: TRBJ2-1; abundance: NA; d_gene: TRBD1; v_gene: TRBV27; CDR3aa: CASSSSRGQPFNEQFF; CDR3nt: TGTGCCAGCAGTTCCTCAAGGGGGCAGCCCTTCAATGAGCAGTTCTTC
j_gene: TRBJ1-2; abundance: NA; d_gene: NA; v_gene: TRBV28; CDR3aa: CVLGGSGYTF; CDR3nt: TGTGTCCTGGGGGGGAGTGGCTACACCTTC